Listed here is a single TCR beta chain. The germline V and J ends were trimmed by 1 base and 3 bases, with 14 bases remaining between them. CDR3 length: 16 amino acids. Looked up from germline, CDR1 is SGHTS and CDR2 is YDEGEE. The entry originates in a study of blood T cell repertoires in COVID-19. Profiling relied on immunoSEQ multiplex PCR, and the TCRdb table lists in-frame clones only, not all of them. The sample shows 300,000 to 400,000 clones, approximately 86% of them seen only once. The TCR was taken from a woman aged 35 to 49 with acute COVID-19. The chain combines TRBV5-8 with TRBJ1-5; no clear D. The sequenced material came from PBMCs or T cells enriched from blood (not recorded which). The chain's CDR3 is CASSLIYSPNNQPQHF. CDR3 DNA sequence: TGTGCCAGCAGCTTGATATACAGCCCGAACAATCAGCCCCAGCATTTT.